This paragraph covers one T cell receptor (beta chain) sequence. Its antigen is currently unknown. This entry is derived from a study of OX40 agonist ivuxolimab in advanced cancers. Broader study findings: Both CD4+ and CD8+ T cell populations in blood had undergone clonal expansion by week 6 at 0.1 to 3.0 mg/kg. Averaged across samples, CD8+ T cells carried more expanded clones than CD4+ did.

Anyone with autoimmune disease history or systemic immunosuppression was excluded. The assay was immunoSEQ multiplex PCR, and TCRdb's table has in-frame clones only and misses some. The sample holds over 75,000 clones, 90% to 95% seen once. The source material was CD4+ or CD8+ T cells sorted from blood, sampled in a trial of the OX40 agonist ivuxolimab. The sequence derives from an adult with an advanced solid tumor such as melanoma, head and neck, liver or kidney cancer.

The CDR3 reads CASSMGTAQPQHF. CDR3 bases: TGTGCCAGTAGTATGGGGACAGCTCAGCCCCAGCATTTT. This chain connects TRBV19 to TRBJ1-5, with TRBD1 matching over 7 bases. The CDR3 has 13 residues. With 3 bases clipped from V and 6 bases from J, the junction kept 2 bases outside the gene matches. Germline V gene lookup returns CDR1 LNHDA and CDR2 SQIVND (reference sequence).